The clone carrying this T cell receptor (beta chain) was detected a few times. Its cognate antigen is unknown. CDR3 length equals 13 residues. The V end was cut by 3 bases, the J end by 8 bases, with 13 bases between. Germline lookup yields CDR1 SGHRS and CDR2 YFSETQ. After template switching added a universal primer site, the resulting cDNA carried unique molecular identifiers. In TCRdb, the 5' RACE reads were re-called with MiXCR into one record per CDR3 protein. The table includes roughly 720,000 distinct CDR3 sequences, 18% detected once. The data belong to a study of identical twins. Points from the study as a whole: Analyses of zero insertions could, in part, be confounded by invariant MAIT and iNKT cells.

In addition, the sample was reused for a study of T cells expressing NK-cell markers. That report adds: In about 6 donors, dominant CD3+CD56+NKG2C+ clones formed about 1.0-7.5% of CD8+ cells.

This TCR was recovered from a woman aged 18-29 years in good health. The sequenced sample consisted of PBMCs. The chain employs TRBV5-1 and TRBJ2-3; D is unresolved. The CDR3 nucleotides are TGCGCCAGCAGCTCCTCGGACGGGTCTACGCAGTATTTT. Its translation: CASSSSDGSTQYF.